In this sample, the clone carrying this T cell receptor (beta chain) turned up a few times. The antigen remains unidentified. This record comes from a study of naive and memory T cell subsets. The beta constant-region primer was an equimolar mix of two oligonucleotides covering TRBC1 and TRBC2. Nested alpha and beta constant-region primers with the SP2 primer drove four PCR rounds on ligated cDNA. Using its own MiXCR run on the UMI-ligation and nested PCR reads, TCRdb lists one record per CDR3 protein. The table lists approximately 150,000 distinct CDR3 sequences, 15% to 25% of them singletons. The germline V gene encodes CDR1 LNHDA and CDR2 SQIVND (reference sequence). V lost 5 bases to trimming and J lost 3 bases, with 10 bases between them. The CDR3 consists of 14 residues. Notes on the study in general: In CD4 and CD8 cells, diversity dropped from naive through EMRA. Especially in CD8 cells, naive repertoires contained a few larger clonotypes, possibly CD45RA-re-expressing memory cells. Findings for naive and memory subsets could not be checked against ground truth.

Overnight CMV lysate stimulation of fresh PBMCs defined donor CMV status by CD4+ IFNgamma. Cells stained for CD3, CD4, CD8, CD45RA and CD27 were sorted into four subsets. The sequence came from a human donor in good health. This chain joins TRBV19 and TRBJ2-2; the D is unclear. Material for sequencing was naive CD8+ T cells from blood. In DNA, the CDR3 is TGTGCCAGTAGTCTAAGCTTGTACACCGGGGAGCTGTTTTTT. This translates into CASSLSLYTGELFF.